This T cell receptor (beta chain) was observed in a study of T cell repertoires in cytomegalovirus infection. Background on the study: Well-studied HLA-B-restricted CMV epitopes were used in the study alongside recently identified HLA-C-restricted ones. Public signatures in TCR beta pointed to CMV infection and matching HLA type.

A single record per CDR3 protein comes from TCRdb applying MiXCR to the reads. Among a few hundred thousand distinct CDR3 sequences, 20% to 30% were seen once, and the ten largest hold about an eighth. Regarding the study as a whole: Dominating the ex vivo response were HLA-C-restricted CMV-specific TCR beta clonotypes. Carriers of CMV plus the relevant HLA were identified by cumulative public TCR beta family frequency.

This clonotype was seen only a few times. Its antigen is not known. CDR1 is SGHDN, CDR2 FVKESK, per germline. Deletions cut 0 bases from V and 1 base from J, with 14 bases between. The CDR3 is made up of 17 amino acids. The gene calls are TRBV14 and TRBJ2-3; tentative D call: TRBD1 (6 bases). Sequenced material: cultured PBMCs, taken from culture after CMV antigen stimulation. The clonotype was recovered from a human donor in good health (CMV status not recorded). Some clones in this sample may be carry-over from other donors' samples. This CDR3 reads CASSQDFRGIGTDTQYF. Here the CDR3 DNA reads TGTGCCAGCAGCCAAGATTTTAGGGGGATAGGCACAGATACGCAGTATTTT.